These 26 T cell receptor beta chains came from one sample sequenced in a study of beta chain features in type 1 diabetes. Study outcomes and limitations: The study found moderately but significantly shorter TCRB CDR3s in all four CD4+ subsets of Type 1 diabetes patients.

Their antigens are not known. What was sequenced were expressed TCRB transcripts, since all of the isolated RNA had been reverse transcribed. Clones were sequenced by immunoSEQ multiplex PCR, and TCRdb holds only the in-frame ones, with some missing. This sample has under 150,000 clones, with 9% found just once. Material: central memory CD4+ T cells from blood. All receptors derive from a man younger than 45 with type 1 diabetes.

This clone was counted only a few times. V and J are TRBV6-1 and TRBJ1-3, with TRBD1 matching 11 bases. Trimming took 4 bases from V and 0 from J; bases not matched to a gene: 5. From germline, CDR1 is MNHNS and CDR2 SASEGT. The CDR3 is made up of 17 amino acids. The DNA for the CDR3 is TGTGCCAGCAGTGTAACCGGGACAGGGGGCTCTGGAAACACCATATATTTT. Its translation is CASSVTGTGGSGNTIYF.

In this sample, this clone turned up a few times. This chain links TRBV7-9 with TRBJ2-7; no clear D gene. There are 11 residues in the CDR3. CDR1 and CDR2 from the germline V gene are SEHNR and FQNEAQ (reference sequence). The V and J ends lost 4 bases and 3 bases respectively, with 4 bases between them. The CDR3 bases are TGTGCCAGCAGCTCCAACTACGAGCAGTACTTC. Translation gives CASSSNYEQYF.

The V gene is TRBV2, the J gene TRBJ2-1, with TRBD2 as a possible D gene (6 bases). CDR1 is SNHLY, CDR2 FYNNEI, per germline. The CDR3 loop spans 13 amino acids. V shed 5 bases and J shed 3 bases, with 8 bases lying between them. CDR3 nucleotides: TGTGCCAGCAGTCAGGACTACTACAATGAGCAGTTCTTC. Protein sequence: CASSQDYYNEQFF.

This clone was seen a few times. The chain is built from TRBV6-1 and TRBJ2-1; 8 positions match TRBD1. Germline V CDR1 and CDR2: MNHNS, SASEGT. This CDR3 is 15 amino acids long. V lost 2 bases, J lost 15 bases, and 15 bases stayed unmatched. The CDR3 protein is CASSENPKQGDLGFF. The DNA for the CDR3 is TGTGCCAGCAGTGAAAACCCTAAACAGGGGGACCTGGGGTTCTTC.

The chain recombines TRBV28 with TRBJ2-3; D possibly corresponds to TRBD2 (5 bases). There are 15 residues in the CDR3. V was clipped by 5 bases and J by 3 bases, with 15 bases between them. Looked up from germline, CDR1 is MDHEN and CDR2 is SYDVKM. Here the CDR3 reads CASSPLRGLTDTQYF. CDR3 bases: TGTGCCAGCAGTCCATTGAGAGGACTGACAGATACGCAGTATTTT. Using reference TRBV28 and TRBJ2-3 for the parts outside the CDR3, the full variable domain is DVKVTQSSRYLVKRTGEKVFLECVQDMDHENMFWYRQDPGLGLRLIYFSYDVKMKEKGDIPEGYSVSREKKERFSLILESASTNQTSMYLCASSPLRGLTDTQYFGPGTRLTVL.

The chain has TRBV5-1 and TRBJ2-5; 8 positions agree with TRBD2. The CDR3 is made up of 17 amino acids. In germline, CDR1 is SGHRS, CDR2 YFSETQ. V gave up 4 bases and J gave up 2 bases; unmatched junction bases: 13. Written as DNA, the CDR3 is TGCGCCAGCAGCGGGATAACTAGCGGCAAAGGGCAAGAGACCCAGTACTTC. Translating gives CASSGITSGKGQETQYF.

This sequence joins TRBV5-4 and TRBJ1-2; TRBD1 matches at 7 bases. V lost 4 bases to trimming and J lost 4 bases; unmatched junction nucleotides: 16. The CDR3 consists of 17 residues. CDR1 is SGHNT and CDR2 is YYREEE in the germline V gene (reference sequence). The CDR3, as DNA: TGTGCCAGCAGCAACCCCCGGGACAGCCGCTCTCCCTATGGCTACACCTTC. Translating gives CASSNPRDSRSPYGYTF. Full variable domain (remainder filled in from reference TRBV5-4 and TRBJ1-2): ETGVTQSPTHLIKTRGQQVTLRCSSQSGHNTVSWYQQALGQGPQFIFQYYREEENGRGNFPPRFSGLQFPNYSSELNVNALELDDSALYLCASSNPRDSRSPYGYTFGSGTRLTVV.

This clone was picked up a small number of times. J is TRBJ2-1 and V is TRBV20-1, with D hard to call. The V end was cut by 2 bases, the J end by 8 bases, with 4 bases between. Germline values: CDR1 DFQATT, CDR2 SNEGSKA (reference sequence). CDR3 size: 10 residues. DNA for the CDR3: TGCAGTGCTAGACAGGATGAGCAGTTCTTC. As protein: CSARQDEQFF.

The chain recombines TRBV9 with TRBJ1-6; perhaps TRBD1 as D (5 bases). Deletions cut 3 bases from V and 8 bases from J, with 15 bases between. The V gene's germline CDR1 is SGDLS and CDR2 YYNGEE. CDR3 length: 15 amino acids. The CDR3 coding sequence is TGTGCCAGCAGCGCCAGAGGAGGGGCGGATTCACCCCTCCACTTT. It translates to CASSARGGADSPLHF.

V and J are TRBV4-3 and TRBJ1-2; the match to TRBD1 covers 9 bases. The CDR3 runs 16 residues. Trimming cost V 1 base and J 4 bases; bases outside gene matches: 7. CDR1 and CDR2 (germline): LGHNA, YSLEER. This CDR3 reads CASSQGGTGSGYGYTF. CDR3 coding DNA: TGCGCCAGCAGCCAAGGAGGGACAGGGTCGGGCTATGGCTACACCTTC.

This clone was observed a handful of times. V is TRBV18 and J is TRBJ2-5, with a tentative D call TRBD1 (6 bases). The germline gives CDR1 KGHSH, CDR2 LQKENI. The CDR3 extends over 13 amino acids. Between the trimmed V and J ends, which lost 2 bases and 4 bases, there was a span of 8 bases. The CDR3 DNA follows: TGTGCCAGCTCACCATTAGGGGGAGAGACCCAGTACTTC. It translates to CASSPLGGETQYF.

CDR3 in DNA: TGTGCCAGCCGCGGGGCCCAGAGCGGCGAGCAGTACTTC. Residues: CASRGAQSGEQYF. The V call is TRBV18, the J call TRBJ2-7, with D perhaps TRBD2 (6 bases). From germline, CDR1 is KGHSH and CDR2 LQKENI. V lost 8 bases, J lost 6 bases, and 17 bases lay in between. The length of the CDR3 is 13 residues.

The V gene is TRBV6-6, the J gene TRBJ1-1; no reliable D call. Per the germline V gene, CDR1 is MNHNY and CDR2 is SVGAGI (reference sequence). V shed 6 bases and J shed 1 base, with 12 bases lying between them. This CDR3 region has 14 residues. The CDR3, as DNA: TGTGCCAGCAGCCCGCAAATGGCGAACACTGAAGCTTTCTTT. Protein product: CASSPQMANTEAFF.

V usage is TRBV6-5 and J usage is TRBJ2-3, with a tentative D call TRBD1 (5 bases). Germline V gene lookup returns CDR1 MNHEY and CDR2 SVGAGI. The CDR3 contains 15 residues. V lost 2 bases, J lost 5 bases, and 14 bases lay in between. The CDR3 DNA follows: TGTGCCAGCAGTTACCAGAAGGGGCGCGGAGATACGCAGTATTTT. This sequence encodes CASSYQKGRGDTQYF.

Comment on this clone: This specimen includes other DNA sequences encoding the same CDR3. The chain employs TRBV7-2 and TRBJ2-5; no clear D gene. The CDR3 runs to 13 residues. Germline values: CDR1 SGHTA, CDR2 FQGNSA. Trimming shortened V by 1 base and J by 1 base, and 4 bases separated the two germline ends. CDR3 residues: CASSLDSQETQYF. The CDR3, as DNA: TGTGCCAGCAGCTTAGACTCCCAAGAGACCCAGTACTTC. Full variable domain (missing parts from reference TRBV7-2 and TRBJ2-5): GAGVSQSPSNKVTEKGKDVELRCDPISGHTALYWYRQSLGQGLEFLIYFQGNSAPDKSGLPSDRFSAERTGGSVSTLTIQRTQQEDSAVYLCASSLDSQETQYFGPGTRLLVL.

This clone was seen a handful of times. The rearrangement links TRBV10-3 to TRBJ1-1; D gene uncertain. V was trimmed by 4 bases and J by 3 bases, leaving 6 bases between them. The CDR3 loop spans 12 amino acids. Germline V lookup: CDR1 ENHRY, CDR2 SYGVKD. This chain's CDR3 is CAISGQDTEAFF. The CDR3 region has the DNA TGTGCCATCAGTGGTCAGGACACTGAAGCTTTCTTT.

CDR3 residues: CASSLGRGLPLHF. The CDR3 nucleotides are TGTGCCAGCAGTTTAGGTCGGGGGTTACCCCTCCACTTT. This chain joins TRBV28 and TRBJ1-6; a possible D gene is TRBD1 (5 bases). Trimming removed 2 bases from V and 12 bases from J, with 11 bases in between. The CDR3 spans 13 residues. The germline CDR1 and CDR2 sequences are MDHEN and SYDVKM.

The genes are TRBV7-2 and TRBJ2-6; 11 nucleotides match TRBD1. V was pared by 5 bases and J by 4 bases, with 4 bases of the junction left unmatched. The CDR3 spans 16 residues. From germline, CDR1 is SGHTA and CDR2 FQGNSA. In nucleotides, the CDR3 is TGTGCCAGCAGCAGGACAGGGGGCTCCGGGGCCAACGTCCTGACTTTC. Translating it yields CASSRTGGSGANVLTF.

This clone occurred many times. This chain connects TRBV5-1 to TRBJ2-2; 7 bases are a match to TRBD1. The CDR3 extends over 14 amino acids. J gave up 5 bases and V 1 base, and 2 bases lay outside the gene matches. CDR1 and CDR2 (germline): SGHRS, YFSETQ. CDR3 bases: TGCGCCAGCAGCTTGACAGGGGAAACCGGGGAGCTGTTTTTT. Protein: CASSLTGETGELFF.

This clone was seen a handful of times. The CDR3 DNA follows: TGTGCCAGCAGCTTAACACAGGGGAATCTCGGCTACACCTTC. Its protein product is CASSLTQGNLGYTF. The rearrangement uses TRBV11-2 and TRBJ1-2; TRBD1 agrees at 7 bases. The V segment lost 2 bases and the J segment 8 bases; nucleotides outside the gene matches: 8. Germline CDR1 reads SGHAT; CDR2 reads FQNNGV. The CDR3 length is 14 residues. The variable domain in full, with the rest retrieved from reference TRBV11-2 and TRBJ1-2, is EAGVAQSPRYKIIEKRQSVAFWCNPISGHATLYWYQQILGQGPKLLIQFQNNGVVDDSQLPKDRFSAERLKGVDSTLKIQPAKLEDSAVYLCASSLTQGNLGYTFGSGTRLTVV.

This clone turned up a few times. CDR3 amino acids: CASSSSGLQETQYF. CDR3 DNA: TGTGCCAGCTCATCCTCAGGGCTCCAAGAGACCCAGTACTTC. The chain carries TRBV18 and TRBJ2-5, with D possibly matching TRBD1 (5 bases). The CDR3 length is 14 residues. Germline V CDR1 and CDR2: KGHSH, LQKENI. The V gene lost 5 bases and the J gene lost 1 base, with 11 bases spanning the gap.

A few counts support this clone. The V and J genes are TRBV5-1 and TRBJ2-2; 9 bases map to TRBD1. The CDR3 runs 15 residues. With V trimmed by 8 bases and J by 7 bases, 12 bases remained unmatched. CDR1 and CDR2 (germline): SGHRS, YFSETQ. This chain's CDR3 is CASHPQQGAGGELFF. CDR3 sequence (DNA): TGCGCCAGTCACCCCCAACAGGGGGCCGGCGGGGAGCTGTTTTTT.

The chain combines TRBV7-2 with TRBJ2-3; D not resolved. Germline lookup yields CDR1 SGHTA and CDR2 FQGNSA. The V end lost 4 bases, the J end lost 6 bases, and 11 bases lay between the germline ends. The CDR3 loop spans 13 amino acids. DNA of the CDR3: TGTGCCAGCAGCTCCCTGACTGGGGATACGCAGTATTTT. Translation gives CASSSLTGDTQYF.

Turning to this clone: This CDR3 is also generated by other DNA sequences in the sample. The CDR3 reads CASSPLDREGTEAFF. CDR3 sequence (DNA): TGCGCCAGCAGTCCACTAGACAGGGAAGGCACTGAAGCTTTCTTT. The genes are TRBV4-1 and TRBJ1-1; 7 positions agree with TRBD1. This CDR3 comprises 15 residues. Trimming took 6 bases from V and 4 from J; bases not matched to a gene: 11. The germline V gene has CDR1 MGHRA and CDR2 YSYEKL.

This clone was observed a few times. Being one base from a much bigger clone, this may be a read error. The CDR3 sequence: CASSLAGGQDTQYF. DNA of the CDR3: TGTGCCAGCAGCTTAGCGGGGGGGCAAGATACGCAGTATTTT. V gene TRBV7-9 combines with J gene TRBJ2-3, with a weak D call TRBD2 (7 bases). The CDR3 is 14 amino acids. Between the trimmed V and J ends, which lost 0 bases and 5 bases, there was a span of 9 bases. Germline V lookup: CDR1 SEHNR, CDR2 FQNEAQ (reference sequence).

This clone turned up a few times. The chain couples TRBV5-1 to TRBJ1-5; a weak D match, TRBD1 (6 bases). The ends were cut back, 2 bases at V and 0 bases at J, with 18 bases in the middle. This CDR3 is 18 amino acids long. CDR1 is SGHRS, CDR2 YFSETQ, per germline. The CDR3 DNA follows: TGCGCCAGCAGCTTTAATTGGACAGCGTTATATAGCAATCAGCCCCAGCATTTT. Its translation: CASSFNWTALYSNQPQHF.